These 31 T cell receptor beta chains came from one sample sequenced in a study of blood T cell repertoires in COVID-19. Assay: immunoSEQ multiplex PCR; the TCRdb copy retains only in-frame clones and omits some. The table has 70,000 to 100,000 clones, about 86% seen once. The sequenced material came from peripheral blood. These receptors originate from a woman between 65 and 79 years old with acute or convalescent COVID-19.

The rearrangement uses TRBV11-2 and TRBJ2-7; D possibly corresponds to TRBD1 (6 bases). The CDR3 extends over 15 amino acids. Germline CDR1 reads SGHAT; CDR2 reads FQNNGV. Trimming cost V 5 bases and J 2 bases, with 16 bases left between them. The CDR3 nucleotides are TGTGCCAGCAGCACGCAGAGACAGGCCACCTACGAGCAGTACTTC. Protein sequence: CASSTQRQATYEQYF.

V is TRBV11-3 and J is TRBJ1-1; D gene unclear. The CDR3 has 13 amino acids. The V end lost 1 base, the J end lost 1 base, and 4 bases lay between the germline ends. CDR1 SGHNT and CDR2 YENEEA come from the germline V gene. The CDR3 coding sequence is TGTGCCAGCAGCTTAGGAGAGAACACTGAAGCTTTCTTT. It specifies CASSLGENTEAFF.

The chain recombines TRBV11-2 with TRBJ1-1, with D maybe TRBD1 (6 bases). V gave up 0 bases and J gave up 7 bases, with 12 bases separating them. Germline values: CDR1 SGHAT, CDR2 FQNNGV. The CDR3 sequence is 14 residues long. As DNA, the CDR3 is TGTGCCAGCAGCTTAGATGGGGGCGGGCGTGAAGCTTTCTTT. Encoded protein: CASSLDGGGREAFF. The full variable domain, in which reference TRBV11-2 and TRBJ1-1 provide the parts outside the CDR3, is EAGVAQSPRYKIIEKRQSVAFWCNPISGHATLYWYQQILGQGPKLLIQFQNNGVVDDSQLPKDRFSAERLKGVDSTLKIQPAKLEDSAVYLCASSLDGGGREAFFGQGTRLTVV.

This chain connects TRBV7-3 to TRBJ2-2; possible D gene TRBD2, 6 bases. V lost 5 bases and J lost 6, with 10 bases in between. The CDR3 covers 13 residues. Looked up from germline, CDR1 is SGHTA and CDR2 is FQGTGA. The CDR3 is CASSRRESGELFF. Written as DNA, the CDR3 is TGTGCCAGCAGCCGACGGGAGTCCGGGGAGCTGTTTTTT.

The chain uses TRBV7-9 and TRBJ2-5; tentative D call: TRBD1 (9 bases). The CDR3 has 15 residues. V was shortened by 4 bases and J by 5 bases, with 17 bases between the two germline ends. Germline CDR1 is SEHNR and CDR2 is FQNEAQ (reference sequence). CDR3: CASSSGGTGSETQYF. CDR3 in DNA: TGTGCCAGCAGCTCGGGGGGGACAGGGAGCGAGACCCAGTACTTC.

This clone was seen more than once but under ten times. The V call is TRBV30, the J call TRBJ2-7; no reliable D call. The CDR3 runs 11 residues. The germline CDR1 and CDR2 sequences are GTSNPN and SVGIG (reference sequence). V lost 2 bases to trimming and J lost 4 bases, with 6 bases between them. The CDR3 DNA sequence: TGTGCCTGGAGTTCCCAATACGAGCAGTACTTC. Its translation is CAWSSQYEQYF. Using reference TRBV30 and TRBJ2-7 for the parts outside the CDR3, the full variable domain is SQTIHQWPATLVQPVGSPLSLECTVEGTSNPNLYWYRQAAGRGLQLLFYSVGIGQISSEVPQNLSASRPQDRQFILSSKKLLLSDSGFYLCAWSSQYEQYFGPGTRLTVT.

This clone was observed once. The chain joins TRBV24-1 to TRBJ2-3; 7 nucleotides line up with TRBD2. Per germline, CDR1 KGHDR and CDR2 SFDVKD. Trimming cost V 0 bases and J 0 bases; bases outside gene matches: 5. The CDR3 has 17 residues. The CDR3 loop reads CATSDLSSGSSTDTQYF. The CDR3 nucleotides are TGTGCCACCAGTGATTTGAGTAGCGGGTCTAGCACAGATACGCAGTATTTT.

This chain uses TRBV12-3 or TRBV12-4 with TRBJ1-1; D not certain. The CDR3 is made up of 13 amino acids. V was pared by 5 bases and J by 1 base, with 8 bases between. CDR3 loop: CASSQQRNTEAFF. The CDR3 nucleotides are TGTGCCAGCAGTCAACAGAGGAACACTGAAGCTTTCTTT.

V usage is TRBV18 and J usage is TRBJ2-3; 12 nucleotides match TRBD2. Losses at the gene ends were 6 bases for V and 1 base for J; bases not matched to a gene: 11. Germline V gene lookup returns CDR1 KGHSH and CDR2 LQKENI. The CDR3 has 18 amino acids. The CDR3 DNA sequence: TGTGCCAGCTCGCCCGCTAGCGGGAGGGCCACGGGCACAGATACGCAGTATTTT. Translation gives CASSPASGRATGTDTQYF. The entire variable domain, with the rest obtained from reference TRBV18 and TRBJ2-3, is as follows: NAGVMQNPRHLVRRRGQEARLRCSPMKGHSHVYWYRQLPEEGLKFMVYLQKENIIDESGMPKERFSAEFPKEGPSILRIQQVVRGDSAAYFCASSPASGRATGTDTQYFGPGTRLTVL.

The chain combines TRBV18 with TRBJ2-5; 7 bases line up with TRBD2. Looked up from germline, CDR1 is KGHSH and CDR2 is LQKENI. This CDR3 has 15 residues. Trimming removed 6 bases from V and 5 bases from J; junction bases left unmatched: 12. The CDR3 bases are TGTGCCAGCTCCTTTGTCGAGCGGGGAAAGGAGACCCAGTACTTC. It is translated as CASSFVERGKETQYF.

The chain couples TRBV28 to TRBJ2-3; D perhaps matches TRBD1 (8 bases). CDR3 length: 14 residues. V was clipped by 8 bases and J by 2 bases, with 14 bases between them. Germline values: CDR1 MDHEN, CDR2 SYDVKM. The CDR3 DNA sequence: TGTGCCAGCCTGACAGGGGACTACACAGATACGCAGTATTTT. Protein: CASLTGDYTDTQYF.

This sequence joins TRBV28 and TRBJ2-1; D might be TRBD1 (5 bases). V dropped 5 bases and J dropped 1 base, with 9 bases sitting between them. Germline V gene data show CDR1 as MDHEN and CDR2 as SYDVKM. This CDR3 has 14 residues. In DNA, the CDR3 is TGTGCCAGCAGTCGAGACAGTTCCTACAATGAGCAGTTCTTC. This gives the protein CASSRDSSYNEQFF. The full variable domain, with the rest looked up from reference TRBV28 and TRBJ2-1, is DVKVTQSSRYLVKRTGEKVFLECVQDMDHENMFWYRQDPGLGLRLIYFSYDVKMKEKGDIPEGYSVSREKKERFSLILESASTNQTSMYLCASSRDSSYNEQFFGPGTRLTVL.

With respect to this clone: One junction end disagrees with the germline gene, perhaps due to a read error. The CDR3 DNA reads as TGTGCCAGCGGCTTTGGGGCAGGGGAGGGCACTGAAGCTTTCTTT. This encodes CASGFGAGEGTEAFF. The chain links TRBV5-4 to TRBJ1-1; D is possibly TRBD1 (6 bases). This CDR3 region has 15 residues. Germline V gives CDR1 SGHNT, CDR2 YYREEE (reference sequence).

The chain recombines TRBV5-4 with TRBJ2-1; a weak D match, TRBD2 (6 bases). The CDR3 covers 14 residues. V was clipped by 4 bases and J by 0 bases, with 8 bases between them. Germline CDR1 is SGHNT and CDR2 is YYREEE (reference sequence). Here the CDR3 reads CASSGGTSYNEQFF. In DNA form, the CDR3 reads TGTGCCAGCAGCGGGGGGACCTCCTACAATGAGCAGTTCTTC.

This clone was recorded a few times. The chain couples TRBV15 to TRBJ2-1; 9 nucleotides align to TRBD2. The CDR3 covers 17 residues. Looked up from germline, CDR1 is LNHNV and CDR2 is YYDKDF (reference sequence). With V trimmed by 0 bases and J by 6 bases, 9 bases remained unmatched. DNA of the CDR3: TGTGCCACCAGCAGAGATTCCGTCGCGGGAGGGCCCAATGAGCAGTTCTTC. Its protein is CATSRDSVAGGPNEQFF.

This clone turned up a few times. This chain uses TRBV6-6 with TRBJ1-1; D remains unclear. There are 11 residues in the CDR3. V was trimmed by 10 bases and J by 1 base, leaving 7 bases between them. Germline V gene data show CDR1 as MNHNY and CDR2 as SVGAGI (reference sequence). The CDR3: CATAGNTEAFF. CDR3 nucleotide sequence: TGTGCCACCGCGGGGAACACTGAAGCTTTCTTT.

The chain employs TRBV19 and TRBJ1-2; TRBD1 aligns across 11 bases. The CDR3 sequence is 16 residues long. CDR1 LNHDA and CDR2 SQIVND come from the germline V gene (reference sequence). The trim removed 4 bases at V and 4 bases at J, leaving 8 bases unmatched. CDR3 bases: TGTGCCAGTAGTAACGCCGGGACAGGGGGTCTCTATGGCTACACCTTC. Its translation is CASSNAGTGGLYGYTF.

V usage is TRBV6-1 and J usage is TRBJ2-7; D may be TRBD2 (6 bases). V was clipped by 1 base and J by 3 bases, with 13 bases between them. This CDR3 spans 15 amino acids. Germline-derived CDR1 and CDR2 are MNHNS and SASEGT. CDR3 region: CASSEDLRDLYEQYF. The CDR3, as DNA: TGTGCCAGCAGTGAAGATCTGCGGGACCTCTACGAGCAGTACTTC.

The chain has TRBV5-1 and TRBJ1-4, with unresolved D. V lost 0 bases and J 3 bases, leaving 12 bases between the germline ends. This CDR3 spans 16 amino acids. Germline CDR1 SGHRS, CDR2 YFSETQ. CDR3 region: CASSLVPKEANEKLFF. In nucleotides, the CDR3 is TGCGCCAGCAGCTTGGTACCGAAGGAGGCTAATGAAAAACTGTTTTTT. Full variable domain (rest looked up from reference TRBV5-1 and TRBJ1-4): KAGVTQTPRYLIKTRGQQVTLSCSPISGHRSVSWYQQTPGQGLQFLFEYFSETQRNKGNFPGRFSGRQFSNSRSEMNVSTLELGDSALYLCASSLVPKEANEKLFFGSGTQLSVL.

This CDR3 is CASSPPSSGDLPNYGYTF. In DNA form, the CDR3 reads TGTGCCAGCTCACCACCGAGTTCAGGGGACCTACCTAACTATGGCTACACCTTC. The chain recombines TRBV18 with TRBJ1-2; TRBD1 is a possible D gene (6 bases). The CDR3 is 18 amino acids. V lost 0 bases and J 0 bases, leaving 17 bases between the germline ends. From germline, CDR1 is KGHSH and CDR2 LQKENI.

The chain couples TRBV12-3 or TRBV12-4 to TRBJ2-2; no definite D call. With 4 bases removed from V and 3 bases from J, the gap between germline ends came to 3 bases. The CDR3 is 12 amino acids. As DNA, the CDR3 is TGTGCCAGCAGTTCGGACACCGGGGAGCTGTTTTTT. It yields the protein CASSSDTGELFF.

The chain carries TRBV19 and TRBJ1-1; 9 bases map to TRBD1. The CDR3 totals 15 residues. Trimming took 2 bases from V and 4 from J; bases not matched to a gene: 5. Germline values: CDR1 LNHDA, CDR2 SQIVND (reference sequence). CDR3 coding DNA: TGTGCCAGTAGTATATCCGGGACAGGGATCACTGAAGCTTTCTTT. It yields the protein CASSISGTGITEAFF.

This clone was seen once. J is TRBJ1-1 and V is TRBV5-5, with D tentatively TRBD1 (5 bases). The CDR3 covers 16 residues. Per germline, CDR1 SGHKS and CDR2 YYEKEE (reference sequence). V was cut by 0 bases and J by 1 base, with 13 bases left in between. The CDR3 nucleotides are TGTGCCAGCAGCTTGGGACTGGCACAGGAGAACACTGAAGCTTTCTTT. This sequence encodes CASSLGLAQENTEAFF.

The V and J genes are TRBV6-5 and TRBJ2-1, with TRBD2 matching over 10 bases. Germline V gene lookup returns CDR1 MNHEY and CDR2 SVGAGI. The CDR3 is made up of 14 amino acids. Losses at the gene ends were 10 bases for V and 9 bases for J; bases not matched to a gene: 12. The DNA of the CDR3 is TGTGCCACCCAGTGGGAGCGGGGGGGCTCTGAGCAGTTCTTC. Protein: CATQWERGGSEQFF.

As for this clone: The junction and the germline gene differ at one end; a read error may be behind it. The chain carries TRBV7-8 and TRBJ2-1; D remains ambiguous. Germline V gene sequence: CDR1 SGHVS, CDR2 FQNEAQ. The CDR3 contains 12 residues. This chain's CDR3 is CASSQSDLNQVF. The CDR3 DNA reads TGTGCCAGCAGCCAGTCTGACCTAAATCAGGTCTTC.

The chain is built from TRBV11-2 and TRBJ1-3, with 8 bases fitting TRBD1. Germline trimming cut 5 bases from V and 0 bases from J; bases unmatched to any gene: 6. The CDR3 consists of 16 residues. CDR1 and CDR2 (germline): SGHAT, FQNNGV. The CDR3 sequence: CASSKIQGVSGNTIYF. The CDR3 nucleotides are TGTGCCAGCAGCAAAATACAGGGGGTCTCTGGAAACACCATATATTTT.

The chain recombines TRBV7-8 with TRBJ2-2, with 7 bases that match TRBD2. There are 16 residues in the CDR3. Germline trimming cut 1 base from V and 3 bases from J; bases unmatched to any gene: 5. Looked up from germline, CDR1 is SGHVS and CDR2 is FQNEAQ. CDR3 DNA: TGTGCCAGCAGCTTAGTAGTGACTAGCTACACCGGGGAGCTGTTTTTT. Encoded protein: CASSLVVTSYTGELFF.

The rearrangement joins TRBV28 to TRBJ1-3; D remains unclear. The germline CDR1 and CDR2 sequences are MDHEN and SYDVKM. The ends were cut back, 2 bases at V and 2 bases at J, with 16 bases in the middle. The CDR3 extends over 17 amino acids. The CDR3 coding sequence is TGTGCCAGCAGTTTAGGTAGTGCGGGTGTAACTGGAAACACCATATATTTT. It codes for CASSLGSAGVTGNTIYF. Complete variable domain (other parts from reference TRBV28 and TRBJ1-3): DVKVTQSSRYLVKRTGEKVFLECVQDMDHENMFWYRQDPGLGLRLIYFSYDVKMKEKGDIPEGYSVSREKKERFSLILESASTNQTSMYLCASSLGSAGVTGNTIYFGEGSWLTVV.

V usage is TRBV5-4 and J usage is TRBJ2-7; 8 bases are a match to TRBD1. Germline lookup yields CDR1 SGHNT and CDR2 YYREEE (reference sequence). The CDR3 is 14 residues long. The V and J ends lost 5 bases and 3 bases, in that order; junction bases with no gene match: 7. This CDR3 is CASRWGQEFYEQYF. The CDR3 nucleotides read TGTGCCAGCAGGTGGGGACAGGAGTTCTACGAGCAGTACTTC.

This clone occurred once. This rearrangement joins TRBV20-1 to TRBJ2-5; 7 bases line up with TRBD1. Trimming at V came to 3 bases and at J to 4 bases, leaving 14 bases not matched to a gene. This CDR3 is 16 amino acids long. Germline loops: CDR1 DFQATT, CDR2 SNEGSKA (reference sequence). This chain's CDR3 is CSASYPTTGQGETQYF. The CDR3 coding sequence is TGCAGTGCTAGTTACCCGACGACAGGGCAGGGAGAGACCCAGTACTTC.

This CDR3 reads CASSPMDRVVTYEQYF. CDR3 DNA sequence: TGTGCCAGCAGCCCAATGGACAGGGTTGTAACATACGAGCAGTACTTC. The rearrangement uses TRBV11-3 and TRBJ2-7; 8 nucleotides line up with TRBD1. Trimming at V came to 5 bases and at J to 4 bases, leaving 13 bases not matched to a gene. The germline V gene has CDR1 SGHNT and CDR2 YENEEA. The CDR3 is 16 amino acids. Combining the CDR3 with reference TRBV11-3 and TRBJ2-7 gives the whole variable domain EAGVVQSPRYKIIEKKQPVAFWCNPISGHNTLYWYLQNLGQGPELLIRYENEEAVDDSQLPKDRFSAERLKGVDSTLKIQPAELGDSAVYLCASSPMDRVVTYEQYFGPGTRLTVT.